The present T cell receptor beta chain was sequenced within a study of neoadjuvant anti-PD-1 for oral cavity cancer. The wider study: Patients without progression got a fourth dose around day 43. Study results and caveats: Higher pretreatment Treg/Th17 ratios tracked higher pretreatment blood clonality. After neoadjuvant nivolumab, PBMC T cell clonality was significantly higher in non-responders than responders.

Between the trimmed V and J ends, which lost 11 bases and 7 bases, there was a span of 21 bases. Germline lookup yields CDR1 LNHDA and CDR2 SQIVND (reference sequence). CDR3 length equals 14 residues. Profiled with immunoSEQ multiplex PCR; TCRdb holds only in-frame clones, not every one. The table includes approximately 13,000 clones, 70% detected once. Documented time point: after neoadjuvant nivolumab, at surgical resection. These oral cavity squamous cell carcinomas were HPV-negative and locally advanced. Notes on this clone: The antigen is not known.

V is TRBV19 and J is TRBJ2-4; D possibly corresponds to TRBD1 (5 bases). This receptor was identified in a person between 40 and 80 years old with oral cavity squamous cell carcinoma. This material consisted of PBMCs, taken after nivolumab (anti-PD-1) treatment. The CDR3 spells CARQDSSWWNIQYF. DNA of the CDR3: TGTGCCCGTCAAGACAGCTCCTGGTGGAACATTCAGTACTTC.